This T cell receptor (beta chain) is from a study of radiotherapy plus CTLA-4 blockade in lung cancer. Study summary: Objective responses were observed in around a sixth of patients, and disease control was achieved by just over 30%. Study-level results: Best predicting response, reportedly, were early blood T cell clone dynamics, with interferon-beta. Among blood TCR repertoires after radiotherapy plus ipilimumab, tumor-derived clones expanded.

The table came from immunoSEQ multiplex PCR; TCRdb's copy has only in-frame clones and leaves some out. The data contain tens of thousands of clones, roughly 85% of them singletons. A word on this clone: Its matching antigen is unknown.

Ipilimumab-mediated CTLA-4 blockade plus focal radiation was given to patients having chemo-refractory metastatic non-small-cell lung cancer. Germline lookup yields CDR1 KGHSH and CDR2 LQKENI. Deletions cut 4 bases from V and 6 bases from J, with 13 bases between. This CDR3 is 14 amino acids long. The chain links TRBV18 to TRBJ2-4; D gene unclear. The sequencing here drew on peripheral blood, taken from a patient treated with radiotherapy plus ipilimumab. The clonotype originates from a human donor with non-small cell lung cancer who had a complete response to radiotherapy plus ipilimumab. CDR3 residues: CASSRVEDPNIQYF. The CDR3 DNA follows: TGTGCCAGCTCACGGGTTGAGGATCCAAACATTCAGTACTTC.